Presented here are 18 T cell receptor beta chains from one specimen sequenced in a study of CD8+ T cells in alopecia areata. Extraction and reverse transcription of RNA yielded cDNA as the sequencing template. Sequencing used immunoSEQ multiplex PCR; TCRdb keeps in-frame clones, though not all of them. The repertoire holds hundreds of thousands of clones, 67% seen once, with under 1.5% in the top ten. Material: CD4+ T cells sorted from blood, obtained at week 0. The source is a human donor with alopecia areata.

The genes are TRBV25-1 and TRBJ2-1; 8 nucleotides match TRBD1. From germline, CDR1 is MGHDK and CDR2 SYGVNS. Germline trimming cut 6 bases from V and 6 bases from J; bases unmatched to any gene: 13. This CDR3 is 16 amino acids long. The CDR3 DNA sequence: TGTGCCAGCAGCGACGATCGGACAGGGTTTCGCAATGAGCAGTTCTTC. Translation: CASSDDRTGFRNEQFF. The whole variable domain, remainder taken from reference TRBV25-1 and TRBJ2-1, is EADIYQTPRYLVIGTGKKITLECSQTMGHDKMYWYQQDPGMELHLIHYSYGVNSTEKGDLSSESTVSRIRTEHFPLTLESARPSHTSQYLCASSDDRTGFRNEQFFGPGTRLTVL.

The rearrangement links TRBV2 to TRBJ1-2; no definite D call. V lost 0 bases and J 4 bases, leaving 9 bases between the germline ends. This CDR3 has 14 amino acids. The germline gives CDR1 SNHLY, CDR2 FYNNEI. DNA for the CDR3: TGTGCCAGCAGTGAAGCCACGGGTGGCTATGGCTACACCTTC. Translating it yields CASSEATGGYGYTF. Full variable domain (outside the CDR3, taken from reference TRBV2 and TRBJ1-2): EPEVTQTPSHQVTQMGQEVILRCVPISNHLYFYWYRQILGQKVEFLVSFYNNEISEKSEIFDDQFSVERPDGSNFTLKIRSTKLEDSAMYFCASSEATGGYGYTFGSGTRLTVV.

The chain combines TRBV2 with TRBJ2-1; 7 bases line up with TRBD1. V trimming: 6 bases; J trimming: 2 bases; junction bases outside the gene matches: 7. This CDR3 is 15 amino acids long. Looked up from germline, CDR1 is SNHLY and CDR2 is FYNNEI. The DNA for the CDR3 is TGTGCCAGCAGACCGGGACAGTACGCCTACAATGAGCAGTTCTTC. Its translation is CASRPGQYAYNEQFF.

This clone was seen only a few times. This chain uses TRBV7-2 with TRBJ1-6, with D uncertain. Germline lookup yields CDR1 SGHTA and CDR2 FQGNSA. CDR3 length equals 15 residues. V lost 0 bases and J 0 bases, leaving 3 bases between the germline ends. CDR3 bases: TGTGCCAGCAGCTTAGCCAGCTCCTATAATTCACCCCTCCACTTT. Residues: CASSLASSYNSPLHF.

J is TRBJ1-6 and V is TRBV5-6, with D possibly TRBD1 on 6 matching bases. The length of the CDR3 is 14 residues. Trimming took 1 base from V and 9 from J, leaving 11 bases between them. Per germline, CDR1 SGHDT and CDR2 YYEEEE. The CDR3 here is CASSLQQGGSPLHF. CDR3 sequence (DNA): TGTGCCAGCAGCTTGCAACAGGGTGGTTCACCCCTCCACTTT.

This chain uses TRBV7-2 with TRBJ2-1; TRBD2 agrees at 8 bases. This CDR3 region has 15 residues. Germline V gives CDR1 SGHTA, CDR2 FQGNSA. The V segment lost 5 bases and the J segment 2 bases; nucleotides outside the gene matches: 5. This CDR3 reads CASSRPGLAYNEQFF. DNA for the CDR3: TGTGCCAGCAGCCGACCGGGACTAGCCTACAATGAGCAGTTCTTC.

The chain has TRBV30 and TRBJ1-5; D is undetermined. The V end was cut by 6 bases, the J end by 0 bases, with 6 bases between. The CDR3 totals 12 residues. CDR1 GTSNPN and CDR2 SVGIG come from the germline V gene (reference sequence). The CDR3 bases are TGTGCCTGTGGACGTAGCAATCAGCCCCAGCATTTT. Its translation: CACGRSNQPQHF.

In its sample, this clone was seen a few times. The chain carries TRBV5-4 and TRBJ2-1; maybe TRBD2 (5 bases). V gave up 1 base and J gave up 4 bases, with 18 bases separating them. The germline gives CDR1 SGHNT, CDR2 YYREEE (reference sequence). CDR3 length: 17 amino acids. This CDR3 is CASSLSIRTLLYNEQFF. In DNA form, the CDR3 reads TGTGCCAGCAGCTTGTCCATCCGGACTCTCTTATACAATGAGCAGTTCTTC.

This clone showed up just a few times. This chain connects TRBV5-6 to TRBJ1-2, with unresolved D. The CDR3 runs 14 residues. Deletions cut 1 base from V and 2 bases from J, with 9 bases between. From germline, CDR1 is SGHDT and CDR2 YYEEEE. The CDR3 DNA reads TGTGCCAGCAGCTTGCAACATATAAACTATGGCTACACCTTC. Protein: CASSLQHINYGYTF. Full variable domain (outside the CDR3, taken from reference TRBV5-6 and TRBJ1-2): DAGVTQSPTHLIKTRGQQVTLRCSPKSGHDTVSWYQQALGQGPQFIFQYYEEEERQRGNFPDRFSGHQFPNYSSELNVNALLLGDSALYLCASSLQHINYGYTFGSGTRLTVV.

The chain employs TRBV18 and TRBJ1-2; possible D gene TRBD1, 6 bases. The CDR3 extends over 14 amino acids. Trimming took 3 bases from V and 8 from J, leaving 16 bases between them. Germline V gives CDR1 KGHSH, CDR2 LQKENI. The CDR3 DNA reads as TGTGCCAGCTCACCGAATCACTACAGGGACGGCTACACCTTC. Protein: CASSPNHYRDGYTF.

This clone was seen a few times. The chain links TRBV30 to TRBJ2-7; the D gene is possibly TRBD2 (5 bases). This CDR3 region has 12 residues. The V gene lost 6 bases and the J gene lost 2 bases, with 11 bases spanning the gap. Germline V lookup: CDR1 GTSNPN, CDR2 SVGIG (reference sequence). The CDR3 DNA follows: TGTGCCTGTCGGACTGTAGCCTACGAGCAGTACTTC. Its protein is CACRTVAYEQYF.

The chain is built from TRBV30 and TRBJ1-2; possible D gene TRBD1, 5 bases. The germline V gene encodes CDR1 GTSNPN and CDR2 SVGIG (reference sequence). V was cut by 3 bases and J by 1 base, with 21 bases left in between. This CDR3 region has 17 residues. For the CDR3, the DNA is TGTGCCTGGAGGGACACCGAACAGCCGGTCCTTAACTATGGCTACACCTTC. It yields the protein CAWRDTEQPVLNYGYTF.

The genes are TRBV6-5 and TRBJ1-2; D possibly corresponds to TRBD1 (6 bases). Deletions cut 4 bases from V and 4 bases from J, with 13 bases between. Germline V gives CDR1 MNHEY, CDR2 SVGAGI. The CDR3 is 14 amino acids. Written as DNA, the CDR3 is TGTGCCAGCAGTTTTTCCGGGGGCGGCTATGGCTACACCTTC. Translated, it gives CASSFSGGGYGYTF.

This clone was recorded once. The same CDR3 is also encoded by other DNA sequences in this sample. The gene calls are TRBV29-1 and TRBJ1-5; 8 nucleotides agree with TRBD1. Germline CDR1 SQVTM, CDR2 ANQGSEA. The J segment lost 1 base and the V segment lost 6 bases, leaving 2 bases of the junction unmatched. The CDR3 has 13 residues. The CDR3 loop is CSVRQGSNQPQHF. CDR3 DNA: TGCAGCGTACGACAGGGGAGCAATCAGCCCCAGCATTTT.

The rearrangement joins TRBV10-3 to TRBJ2-1; no definite D call. Per germline, CDR1 ENHRY and CDR2 SYGVKD. CDR3 length: 15 residues. The V and J ends lost 3 bases and 0 bases respectively, with 9 bases between them. CDR3 region: CAISDPESSYNEQFF. The CDR3 nucleotides read TGTGCCATCAGTGATCCGGAGAGCTCCTACAATGAGCAGTTCTTC.

The genes are TRBV5-1 and TRBJ2-2, with no clear D. This CDR3 has 15 amino acids. V was clipped by 6 bases and J by 1 base, with 13 bases between them. Germline V lookup: CDR1 SGHRS, CDR2 YFSETQ. CDR3 sequence: CASTAEPQNTGELFF. The CDR3 DNA is TGCGCCAGCACTGCGGAGCCACAGAACACCGGGGAGCTGTTTTTT. The full variable domain, in which reference TRBV5-1 and TRBJ2-2 provide the parts outside the CDR3, is KAGVTQTPRYLIKTRGQQVTLSCSPISGHRSVSWYQQTPGQGLQFLFEYFSETQRNKGNFPGRFSGRQFSNSRSEMNVSTLELGDSALYLCASTAEPQNTGELFFGEGSRLTVL.

The chain employs TRBV19 and TRBJ2-3, with D perhaps TRBD2 (6 bases). V shed 2 bases and J shed 6 bases, with 12 bases lying between them. CDR3 size: 14 residues. Germline CDR1 and CDR2: LNHDA and SQIVND (reference sequence). The CDR3 bases are TGTGCCAGTAGTATATACAGCGGAGGGGATACGCAGTATTTT. Its protein product is CASSIYSGGDTQYF.

This sequence joins TRBV30 and TRBJ1-4; D not certain. Trimming stripped 2 bases from V and 8 bases from J, with 9 bases between. The germline CDR1 and CDR2 sequences are GTSNPN and SVGIG (reference sequence). This CDR3 comprises 12 residues. In DNA form, the CDR3 reads TGTGCCTGGAGTCGCACCGAGGAAAAACTGTTTTTT. Translated, it gives CAWSRTEEKLFF. Drawing the rest from reference TRBV30 and TRBJ1-4, the complete variable domain is SQTIHQWPATLVQPVGSPLSLECTVEGTSNPNLYWYRQAAGRGLQLLFYSVGIGQISSEVPQNLSASRPQDRQFILSSKKLLLSDSGFYLCAWSRTEEKLFFGSGTQLSVL.